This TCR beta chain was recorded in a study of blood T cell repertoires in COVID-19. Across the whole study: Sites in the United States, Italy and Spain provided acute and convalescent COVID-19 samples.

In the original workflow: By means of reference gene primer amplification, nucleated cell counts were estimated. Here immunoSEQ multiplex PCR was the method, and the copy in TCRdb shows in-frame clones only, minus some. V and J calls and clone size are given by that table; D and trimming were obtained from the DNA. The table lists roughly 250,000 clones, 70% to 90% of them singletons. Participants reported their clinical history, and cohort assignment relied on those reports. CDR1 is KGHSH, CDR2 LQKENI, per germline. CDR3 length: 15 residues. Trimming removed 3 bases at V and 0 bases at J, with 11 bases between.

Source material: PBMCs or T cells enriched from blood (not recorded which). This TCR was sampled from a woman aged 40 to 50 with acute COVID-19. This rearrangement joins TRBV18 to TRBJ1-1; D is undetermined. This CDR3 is CASSPVEVMNTEAFF. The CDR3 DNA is TGTGCCAGCTCACCGGTAGAAGTTATGAACACTGAAGCTTTCTTT. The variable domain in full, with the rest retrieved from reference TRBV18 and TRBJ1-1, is NAGVMQNPRHLVRRRGQEARLRCSPMKGHSHVYWYRQLPEEGLKFMVYLQKENIIDESGMPKERFSAEFPKEGPSILRIQQVVRGDSAAYFCASSPVEVMNTEAFFGQGTRLTVV.